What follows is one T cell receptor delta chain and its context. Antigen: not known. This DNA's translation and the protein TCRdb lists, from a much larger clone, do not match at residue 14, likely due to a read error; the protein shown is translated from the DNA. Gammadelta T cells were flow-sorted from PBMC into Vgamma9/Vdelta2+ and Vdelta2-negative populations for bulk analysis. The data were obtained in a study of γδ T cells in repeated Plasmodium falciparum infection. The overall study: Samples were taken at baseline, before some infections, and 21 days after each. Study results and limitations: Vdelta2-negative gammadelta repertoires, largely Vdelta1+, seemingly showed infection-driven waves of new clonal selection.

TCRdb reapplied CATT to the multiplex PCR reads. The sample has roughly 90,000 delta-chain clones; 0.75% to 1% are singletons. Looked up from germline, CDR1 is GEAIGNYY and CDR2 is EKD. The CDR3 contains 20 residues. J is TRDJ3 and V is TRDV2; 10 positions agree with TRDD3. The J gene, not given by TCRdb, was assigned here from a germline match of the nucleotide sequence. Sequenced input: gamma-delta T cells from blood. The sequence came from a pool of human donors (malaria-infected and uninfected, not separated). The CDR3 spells CACDATGGSARSWATRQMFF. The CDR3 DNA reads TGTGCCTGTGACGCGACTGGGGGATCAGCTCGCTCCTGGGCCACCCGACAGATGTTTTTC.